This T cell receptor beta chain is from a study of blood T cell repertoires in COVID-19. The table came from immunoSEQ multiplex PCR; TCRdb's copy has only in-frame clones and leaves some out. The top ten clones hold under 2% of a sample with hundreds of thousands of clones, approximately 86% of them seen once. Ages ranged from roughly 18 to 100 years, with residence in about 24 US areas. The sample consisted of PBMCs or T cells enriched from blood (not recorded which). The receptor was isolated from a woman aged 45-65 years who had recovered from COVID-19.

CDR3 bases: TGTGCCAGCACCATCCAGGGGGATGAGCAGTTCTTC. Encoded protein: CASTIQGDEQFF. V usage is TRBV5-6 and J usage is TRBJ2-1; 7 bases agree with TRBD1. This CDR3 is 12 amino acids long. CDR1 and CDR2 from the germline V gene are SGHDT and YYEEEE. J was trimmed by 8 bases and V by 6 bases; bases with no gene match: 5.